This T cell receptor beta chain was found in a study of T cell responses to AZD1222 COVID-19 vaccine. Sequencing used immunoSEQ multiplex PCR; TCRdb keeps in-frame clones, though not all of them. The sample carries about 110,000 clones, about 86% recorded once. General study findings and limits: Vaccination with two AZD1222 doses was followed by a rise in Spike-specific TCR breadth and depth.

The germline V gene encodes CDR1 MGHRA and CDR2 YSYEKL. The CDR3 covers 15 residues. The trim removed 5 bases at V and 7 bases at J, leaving 6 bases unmatched. With regard to this clone: What it binds is unknown.

The sequencing here drew on peripheral blood, taken on day 0 of AZD1222 vaccination. The sequence came from an adult in good health. The chain links TRBV4-1 to TRBJ2-1; TRBD2 agrees at 12 bases. Here the CDR3 DNA reads TGCGCCAGCAGCAGGCTAGCGGGGGGGACAAATGAGCAGTTCTTC. Its protein is CASSRLAGGTNEQFF.